The rows below give T cell receptor beta chains drawn from one sample of a study of radiotherapy plus CTLA-4 blockade in lung cancer. Profiling relied on immunoSEQ multiplex PCR, and the TCRdb table lists in-frame clones only, not all of them. The sample includes about 59,000 clones, around four fifths of them seen just once. The sample was peripheral blood, taken from a patient treated with radiotherapy plus ipilimumab. Receptors were obtained from a human donor with non-small cell lung cancer whose response to radiotherapy plus ipilimumab could not be evaluated. CDR3s leave out the opening cysteine and the closing phenylalanine or tryptophan. The D gene is left open where the match is weak.

CDR3 protein: ASIRDRGTNEQF
J gene: TRBJ2-1
D gene: TRBD1
V gene: TRBV5-1

CDR3 protein: ASSLGPGAGVGGDTQY
J gene: TRBJ2-3
D gene: TRBD2
V gene: TRBV5-1

CDR3 protein: ASNEGRQGSSYEQY
J gene: TRBJ2-7
D gene: NA
V gene: TRBV5-6

CDR3 protein: ASSLAGTGGYEQY
J gene: TRBJ2-7
D gene: TRBD1
V gene: TRBV4-3

CDR3 protein: ASSSLWGLSSYEQY
J gene: TRBJ2-7
D gene: NA
V gene: TRBV19

CDR3 protein: ASSLASTGELF
J gene: TRBJ2-2
D gene: NA
V gene: TRBV7-2

CDR3 protein: SVPKAEGSNTGELF
J gene: TRBJ2-2
D gene: NA
V gene: TRBV29-1

CDR3 protein: ASSFQYEQY
J gene: TRBJ2-7
D gene: NA
V gene: TRBV6-6

CDR3 protein: ASSSWTSGRVWEETQY
J gene: TRBJ2-5
D gene: TRBD2
V gene: TRBV27

CDR3 protein: ASSLRPGTTNTGELF
J gene: TRBJ2-2
D gene: TRBD2
V gene: TRBV7-7

CDR3 protein: ASSTGSRETQY
J gene: TRBJ2-5
D gene: NA
V gene: TRBV9

CDR3 protein: SVRTGGDYGYT
J gene: TRBJ1-2
D gene: TRBD1
V gene: TRBV29-1

CDR3 protein: AWSGGDRGKPYEQY
J gene: TRBJ2-7
D gene: TRBD1
V gene: TRBV30

CDR3 protein: ASSPTGGRGTDTQY
J gene: TRBJ2-3
D gene: NA
V gene: TRBV28

CDR3 protein: ASSLTQGTNTEAF
J gene: TRBJ1-1
D gene: NA
V gene: TRBV5-1

CDR3 protein: ASSNPPTGVNTEAF
J gene: TRBJ1-1
D gene: TRBD1
V gene: TRBV19

CDR3 protein: ASSVGGSSSYEQY
J gene: TRBJ2-7
D gene: NA
V gene: TRBV9

CDR3 protein: ASSQPGQMNTEAF
J gene: TRBJ1-1
D gene: TRBD1
V gene: TRBV4-1

CDR3 protein: ASSPFGQNTGELF
J gene: TRBJ2-2
D gene: NA
V gene: TRBV28

CDR3 protein: ASSLAWRGRNSPLH
J gene: TRBJ1-6
D gene: TRBD1
V gene: TRBV7-6

CDR3 protein: ASSSKVSGGAEF
J gene: TRBJ2-1
D gene: TRBD2
V gene: TRBV5-1

CDR3 protein: ASSLQGRRGTDTQY
J gene: TRBJ2-3
D gene: NA
V gene: TRBV5-6

CDR3 protein: ASSLGRTGEAF
J gene: TRBJ1-1
D gene: NA
V gene: TRBV7-8

CDR3 protein: ASTLIRTSGGADTQY
J gene: TRBJ2-3
D gene: TRBD2
V gene: TRBV7-9

CDR3 protein: ASSLGPGGDTGYT
J gene: TRBJ1-2
D gene: TRBD1
V gene: TRBV11-2

CDR3 protein: ASSHQRQGGAPEAF
J gene: TRBJ1-1
D gene: NA
V gene: TRBV5-4

CDR3 protein: ASRTSGQAYEQY
J gene: TRBJ2-7
D gene: NA
V gene: TRBV6-1

CDR3 protein: ASTSLGSSHNEQF
J gene: TRBJ2-1
D gene: NA
V gene: TRBV19

CDR3 protein: ASQRDPFQPQH
J gene: TRBJ1-5
D gene: NA
V gene: TRBV6-5

CDR3 protein: ASSLGQGTTEAF
J gene: TRBJ1-1
D gene: TRBD1
V gene: TRBV5-1

CDR3 protein: ASSLVFGEGYEQY
J gene: TRBJ2-7
D gene: TRBD2
V gene: TRBV7-2

CDR3 protein: ASARTGNTEAF
J gene: TRBJ1-1
D gene: TRBD1
V gene: TRBV2

CDR3 protein: ASSLGGGGRVAGELF
J gene: TRBJ2-2
D gene: NA
V gene: TRBV7-9

CDR3 protein: ASSLAGGHYEQY
J gene: TRBJ2-7
D gene: TRBD2
V gene: TRBV9

CDR3 protein: ASSPRTGNSPLH
J gene: TRBJ1-6
D gene: TRBD1
V gene: TRBV5-5

CDR3 protein: ASSLRGFGQPQH
J gene: TRBJ1-5
D gene: NA
V gene: TRBV5-6

CDR3 protein: SVARQYGEKLF
J gene: TRBJ1-4
D gene: NA
V gene: TRBV29-1

CDR3 protein: ASSPRLNTGELF
J gene: TRBJ2-2
D gene: NA
V gene: TRBV6-5

CDR3 protein: ASSSRTGARYGYT
J gene: TRBJ1-2
D gene: TRBD1
V gene: TRBV27

CDR3 protein: ASREGPGDTIY
J gene: TRBJ1-3
D gene: NA
V gene: TRBV19

CDR3 protein: ASSQENFRVRYNSPLH
J gene: TRBJ1-6
D gene: NA
V gene: TRBV4-1

CDR3 protein: AQEPGGYT
J gene: TRBJ1-2
D gene: NA
V gene: TRBV7-9

CDR3 protein: ASSPGQRNTGELF
J gene: TRBJ2-2
D gene: NA
V gene: TRBV25-1

CDR3 protein: ASSIGTGNYGYT
J gene: TRBJ1-2
D gene: TRBD1
V gene: TRBV27

CDR3 protein: ASSRGRAANYGYT
J gene: TRBJ1-2
D gene: NA
V gene: TRBV7-9

CDR3 protein: ASSRDRVDQPQH
J gene: TRBJ1-5
D gene: NA
V gene: TRBV7-8

CDR3 protein: ASSPLALAGDGYT
J gene: TRBJ1-2
D gene: NA
V gene: TRBV7-9

CDR3 protein: ASSVSGWIYEQY
J gene: NA
D gene: NA
V gene: TRBV9

CDR3 protein: ASRTGRTGNTIY
J gene: TRBJ1-3
D gene: TRBD1
V gene: TRBV6-1